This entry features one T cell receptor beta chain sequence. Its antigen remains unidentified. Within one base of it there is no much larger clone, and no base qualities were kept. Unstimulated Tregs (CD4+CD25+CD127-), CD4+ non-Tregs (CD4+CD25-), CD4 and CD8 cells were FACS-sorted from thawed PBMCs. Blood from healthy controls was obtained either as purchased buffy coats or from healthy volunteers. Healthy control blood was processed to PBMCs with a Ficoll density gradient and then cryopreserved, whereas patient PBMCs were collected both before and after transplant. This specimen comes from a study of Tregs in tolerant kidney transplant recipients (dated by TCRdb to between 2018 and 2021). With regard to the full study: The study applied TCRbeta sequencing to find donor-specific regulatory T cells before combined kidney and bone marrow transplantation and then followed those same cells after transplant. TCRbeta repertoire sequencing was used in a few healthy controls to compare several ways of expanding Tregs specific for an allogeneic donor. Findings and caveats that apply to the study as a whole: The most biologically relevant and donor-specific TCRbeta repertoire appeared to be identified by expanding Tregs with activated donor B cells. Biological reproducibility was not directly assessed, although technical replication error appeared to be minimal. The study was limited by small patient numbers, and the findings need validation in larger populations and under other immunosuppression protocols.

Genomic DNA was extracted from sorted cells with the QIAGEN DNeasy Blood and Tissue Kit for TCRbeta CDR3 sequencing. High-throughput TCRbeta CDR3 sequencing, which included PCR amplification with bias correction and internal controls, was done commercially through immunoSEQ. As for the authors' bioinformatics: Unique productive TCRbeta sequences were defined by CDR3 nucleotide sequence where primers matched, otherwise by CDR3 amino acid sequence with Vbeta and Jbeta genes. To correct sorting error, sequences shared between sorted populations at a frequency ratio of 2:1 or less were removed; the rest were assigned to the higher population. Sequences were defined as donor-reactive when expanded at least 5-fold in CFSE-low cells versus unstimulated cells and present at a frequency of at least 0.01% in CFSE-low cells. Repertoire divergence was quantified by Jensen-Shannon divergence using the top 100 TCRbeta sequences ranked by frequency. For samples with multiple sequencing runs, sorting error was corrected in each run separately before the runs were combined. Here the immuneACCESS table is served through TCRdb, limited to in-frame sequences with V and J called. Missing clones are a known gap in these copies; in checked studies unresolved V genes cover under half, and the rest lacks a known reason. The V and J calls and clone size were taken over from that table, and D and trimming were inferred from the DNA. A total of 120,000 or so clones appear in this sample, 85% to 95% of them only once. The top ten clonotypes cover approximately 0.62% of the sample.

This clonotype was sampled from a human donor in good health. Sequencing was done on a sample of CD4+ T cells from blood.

The bases are TGTGCCAGCAGCTCGAAGCGGACAGGCTGGGCCAACGTCCTGACTTTC. Protein translation: CASSSKRTGWANVLTF. The receptor chain draws on TRBV7-9 and TRBJ2-6, and TRBD1 aligns with 7 junction nucleotides. CDR1 and CDR2 are drawn from the germline V gene (reference sequence): SEHNR, FQNEAQ. Measured from the cysteine to the phenylalanine, the CDR3 is 16 residues long. The read is trimmed to its CDR3 DNA, 48 bases read in frame from base 1. V loses 4 bases at its end and J loses 5 bases; junction bases beyond the gene matches: 8. The reference TRBV7-9 and TRBJ2-6 proteins fill in what lies around the CDR3, so the full variable domain reads DTGVSQNPRHKITKRGQNVTFRCDPISEHNRLYWYRQTLGQGPEFLTYFQNEAQLEKSRLLSDRFSAERPKGSFSTLEIQRTEQGDSAMYLCASSSKRTGWANVLTFGAGSRLTVL.